A selection of T cell receptor beta chains follows, all from one sample in a study of cytomegalovirus exposure and HLA in healthy donors. Produced via immunoSEQ multiplex PCR; TCRdb's table is partial and in-frame only. The data contain some 110,000 clones, roughly 80% of them singletons. The specimen was PBMCs. Every receptor here comes from a young man in good health and CMV-seronegative. Each CDR3 is given with its conserved first and last residue. A D gene is named only where the DNA matches it firmly. Rows give clone size only sometimes, using once, few, many, or a class for an expanded clone.

D gene,clone size,J gene,V gene,CDR3 DNA,CDR3 protein
TRBD1,-,TRBJ1-6,TRBV5-8,TGTGCCAGCAGTCCCGGACAGGGGTATAATTCACCCCTCCACTTT,CASSPGQGYNSPLHF
-,-,TRBJ1-2,TRBV10-2,TGCGCCACCCGGGGGGAGGACTATGGCTACACCTTC,CATRGEDYGYTF
TRBD1,once,TRBJ2-3,TRBV10-2,TGCGCCAGCAGTGAGGACAGGGAAGTAGCAGATACGCAGTATTTT,CASSEDREVADTQYF
-,-,TRBJ2-7,TRBV2,TGTGCCAGCAGTGAAGTTACAACCGGGGGGACAGGTTACGAGCAGTACTTC,CASSEVTTGGTGYEQYF
TRBD2,few,TRBJ2-1,TRBV10-1,TGCGCCAGCAGTGATTTGGGGCTAGCGGGGAAAAGCTCCTACAATGAGCAGTTCTTC,CASSDLGLAGKSSYNEQFF
-,-,TRBJ1-5,TRBV18,TGTGCCAGCTCACCACCGGGAGGGACAAATCAGCCCCAGCATTTT,CASSPPGGTNQPQHF
TRBD1,-,TRBJ2-3,TRBV6-5,TGTGCCAGCAGTTACACAGGGGACACAGATACGCAGTATTTT,CASSYTGDTDTQYF
TRBD1,few,TRBJ2-2,TRBV5-1,TGCGCCAGCAGCTTGGCCGTAGGGGGCGGCGGGGAGCTGTTTTTT,CASSLAVGGGGELFF
-,few,TRBJ1-4,TRBV7-9,TGTGCCAGCAGCCAAAGCACCCCAAATGAAAAACTGTTTTTT,CASSQSTPNEKLFF
TRBD2,once,TRBJ2-3,TRBV27,TGTGCCAGCAGTTTATGGGCTAGCGGGGGAACAGATACGCAGTATTTT,CASSLWASGGTDTQYF
-,-,TRBJ1-2,TRBV7-6,TGTGCCAGCAGCTTAGGACAGAGTGGCTACACCTTC,CASSLGQSGYTF
TRBD1,few,TRBJ1-4,TRBV6-1,TGTGCCAGCAGTGAAGGGACAGGGTCCGAAAAACTGTTTTTT,CASSEGTGSEKLFF
TRBD1,-,TRBJ1-4,TRBV5-1,TGCGCCAGCAGCTTGTCAGGGGGTCCGTACACTAATGAAAAACTGTTTTTT,CASSLSGGPYTNEKLFF
TRBD1,few,TRBJ2-1,TRBV9,TGTGCCAGCAGCGGAACAGGGGGACATGAGCAGTTCTTC,CASSGTGGHEQFF
-,-,TRBJ1-1,TRBV28,TGTGCCAGCAGTTTTAGCGGCCGGGGGAACACTGAAGCTTTCTTT,CASSFSGRGNTEAFF
TRBD1,-,TRBJ1-5,TRBV2,TGTGCCAGCATGGCGGCAGGGGGTCAGCCCCAGCATTTT,CASMAAGGQPQHF
-,once,TRBJ2-1,TRBV18,TGTGCCAGCTCACCCCAGAACGAGCAGTTCTTC,CASSPQNEQFF
-,-,TRBJ2-7,TRBV4-1,TGCGCCAGCAGCCAAGATCGACGGGTACCTTACGAGCAGTACTTC,CASSQDRRVPYEQYF
-,once,TRBJ2-7,TRBV2,TGTGCCAGCATAACGGCGGACAACTCCTACGAGCAGTACTTC,CASITADNSYEQYF
-,-,TRBJ1-4,TRBV2,TGTGCCAGCAGGTACGACAGAGCAACTAATGAAAAACTGTTTTTT,CASRYDRATNEKLFF
TRBD1,once,TRBJ2-7,TRBV27,TGTGCCAGCAGTCCCAGACAGGGGGCGGTTGGGATGTCCTACGAGCAGTACTTC,CASSPRQGAVGMSYEQYF